One and the same sample provided the 3 T cell receptor beta chains below, sequenced in a study of T cells in Graves' hyperthyroidism and ophthalmopathy. From RNA transcripts, TCR beta CDR3 regions were amplified. A set of HTBI primers served as the primers for a first-round RT-PCR of the TCR CDR3. TCRdb analysed the multiplex PCR reads with MiXCR anew, one entry per CDR3 protein. The sample consists of approximately 210,000 distinct CDR3 sequences, under 20% of them appearing once. Sequencing was carried out using blood. All receptors come from a man aged 45-65 years with Graves' hyperthyroidism.

This clonotype has more than one count but fewer than ten. This rearrangement joins TRBV19 to TRBJ1-1; 8 bases match TRBD1. Trimming cost V 0 bases and J 0 bases; bases outside gene matches: 3. Germline V gives CDR1 LNHDA, CDR2 SQIVND (reference sequence). The CDR3 totals 16 residues. CDR3 in amino acids: CASSIETGDMNTEAFF. CDR3 DNA: TGTGCCAGTAGTATAGAGACAGGGGATATGAACACTGAAGCTTTCTTT.

This clonotype was seen at least ten times. The chain joins TRBV29-1 to TRBJ2-7; maybe TRBD1 (5 bases). There are 13 residues in the CDR3. Germline V gene sequence: CDR1 SQVTM, CDR2 ANQGSEA. For the CDR3, the DNA is TGCAGTTTCTCCGGTCAGGGATCCTACGAGCAGTACTTC. It specifies CSFSGQGSYEQYF.

This clonotype was counted ten times or more. V gene TRBV18 combines with J gene TRBJ1-2, with 8 bases fitting TRBD1. J gave up 4 bases and V 3 bases, and 4 bases lay outside the gene matches. This CDR3 is built from 14 residues. The germline gives CDR1 KGHSH, CDR2 LQKENI. CDR3 DNA: TGTGCCAGCTCACCTGGACAGGGAATCTATGGCTACACCTTC. This codes for CASSPGQGIYGYTF.